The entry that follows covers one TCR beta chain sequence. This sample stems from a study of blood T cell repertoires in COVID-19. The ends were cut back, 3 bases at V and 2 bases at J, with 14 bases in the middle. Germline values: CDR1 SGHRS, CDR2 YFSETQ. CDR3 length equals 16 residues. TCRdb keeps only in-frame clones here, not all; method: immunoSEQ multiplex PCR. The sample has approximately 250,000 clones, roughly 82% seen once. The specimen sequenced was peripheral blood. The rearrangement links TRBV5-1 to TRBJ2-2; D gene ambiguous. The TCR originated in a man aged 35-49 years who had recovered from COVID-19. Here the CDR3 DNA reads TGCGCCAGCAGCTCCCTGGTCGGTAGCAACACCGGGGAGCTGTTTTTT. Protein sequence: CASSSLVGSNTGELFF. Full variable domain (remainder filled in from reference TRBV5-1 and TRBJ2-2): KAGVTQTPRYLIKTRGQQVTLSCSPISGHRSVSWYQQTPGQGLQFLFEYFSETQRNKGNFPGRFSGRQFSNSRSEMNVSTLELGDSALYLCASSSLVGSNTGELFFGEGSRLTVL.